The sequence of this T cell receptor beta chain was determined in a study of blood T cell repertoires in COVID-19. Sequenced by immunoSEQ multiplex PCR; TCRdb stores in-frame clones only, minus some. The data show approximately 390,000 clones, with around 87% seen just once and about 2.5% held by the top ten. This CDR3 region has 15 residues. V lost 5 bases and J lost 3; bases outside the gene matches: 5. Germline V CDR1 and CDR2: SEHNR, FQNEAQ (reference sequence). This clone was recorded a few times. The sequenced sample was peripheral blood. This receptor was identified in an older woman with COVID-19, enrolled during active disease. The V gene is TRBV7-9, the J gene TRBJ2-1; 9 bases match TRBD1. CDR3 bases: TGTGCCAGCAGCCAGGGACAGGGATTCTACAATGAGCAGTTCTTC. The encoded protein is CASSQGQGFYNEQFF.